This record covers a single TCR beta chain. No antigen is known for it. While unrecorded immune exposures were likely, the donors were nominally healthy when sampled. Trimming cost V 4 bases and J 3 bases; bases outside gene matches: 3. Germline CDR1 KGHSY, CDR2 FQNENV. This CDR3 is 13 amino acids long. The sample comes from a study of cytomegalovirus exposure and HLA in healthy donors. Overall study results and limits: Later analysis identified several of the most significant clusters that appeared linked to common viral pathogens. Later analysis identified a missense DCLRE1C variant that was linked to TCR beta V- and J-gene trimming.

The primer mix had 60 Vbeta and 13 Jbeta primers. Per the original methods: Per a later analysis, the number of unique TCR beta chains was about 80 million, of which around 10 million were shared. TCRdb keeps only in-frame clones here, not all; method: immunoSEQ multiplex PCR. D and trimming come from the DNA, and the V and J calls and clone size come from that table. Seen here are 200,000 to 250,000 clones, 83% observed once, and the top ten hold approximately 1.5%. The rearrangement links TRBV16 to TRBJ2-7; TRBD2 aligns across 7 bases. The source material was PBMCs. This receptor was taken from a girl between 5 and 17 years old in good health and CMV-seronegative. The CDR3 coding sequence is TGTGCCAGCAGCCGGGGAGGGGTCTACGAGCAGTACTTC. Amino acids: CASSRGGVYEQYF.